Below are 16 T cell receptor beta chains sequenced from a single sample in a study of radiotherapy plus CTLA-4 blockade in lung cancer (dated by TCRdb to the late 2010s). Library preparation used the immunoSEQ multiplex PCR assay. TCRdb limited this immuneACCESS table to in-frame rearrangements with V and J called. A share of clones is missing; checked studies link under half to unresolved V genes, and the rest is unexplained. The sample yields 40,000 to 45,000 clones; roughly three quarters were counted once. Under 3% of the sample is in the top ten clones. This specimen consisted of peripheral blood, obtained from a patient treated with radiotherapy plus ipilimumab. All receptors come from a human donor with non-small cell lung cancer whose response to radiotherapy plus ipilimumab could not be evaluated.

In its sample, this clone was seen a few times. The V call is TRBV28, the J call TRBJ2-2, with D hard to call. This CDR3 comprises 15 residues. Germline loops: CDR1 MDHEN, CDR2 SYDVKM. V was shortened by 2 bases and J by 3 bases, with 10 bases between the two germline ends. CDR3 loop: CASSLGRWDTGELFF. For the CDR3, the DNA is TGTGCCAGCAGTTTAGGCAGGTGGGACACCGGGGAGCTGTTTTTT.

The chain couples TRBV5-4 to TRBJ2-3; D uncertain. The CDR3 runs 16 residues. V shed 3 bases and J shed 2 bases, with 16 bases lying between them. The germline V gene has CDR1 SGHNT and CDR2 YYREEE (reference sequence). CDR3 amino acids: CASSSEVGLLTDTQYF. In DNA form, the CDR3 reads TGTGCCAGCAGCTCCGAGGTAGGCCTACTCACAGATACGCAGTATTTT.

This clone was found once. The chain carries TRBV5-8 and TRBJ2-5; 10 bases are a match to TRBD1. The CDR3 loop spans 16 amino acids. The germline gives CDR1 SGHTS, CDR2 YDEGEE. Trimming removed 4 bases from V and 0 bases from J; junction bases left unmatched: 6. The CDR3 loop reads CASSRGQGVNQETQYF. For the CDR3, the DNA is TGTGCCAGCAGCAGAGGACAGGGGGTAAACCAAGAGACCCAGTACTTC.

This clone was found once. V usage is TRBV6-1 and J usage is TRBJ1-4; 8 nucleotides line up with TRBD1. Per germline, CDR1 MNHNS and CDR2 SASEGT. The CDR3 totals 16 residues. J was trimmed by 6 bases and V by 4 bases; bases with no gene match: 10. The CDR3 spells CASSGPSGGAYEKLFF. The CDR3 DNA reads as TGTGCCAGCAGTGGCCCTTCAGGGGGCGCGTATGAAAAACTGTTTTTT.

The chain links TRBV5-1 to TRBJ2-5, with 11 bases identical to TRBD2. In germline, CDR1 is SGHRS, CDR2 YFSETQ. This CDR3 has 15 amino acids. J gave up 2 bases and V 4 bases, and 4 bases lay outside the gene matches. DNA for the CDR3: TGCGCCAGCAGCGGGGGGACTAGCGGACAAGAGACCCAGTACTTC. Residues: CASSGGTSGQETQYF.

In DNA form, the CDR3 reads TGTGCCAGCAACACCCAAAGGACAGGGCCCGGGGAGCTGTTTTTT. This translates into CASNTQRTGPGELFF. The chain links TRBV6-1 to TRBJ2-2; 8 bases map to TRBD1. The CDR3 has 15 residues. With 7 bases clipped from V and 6 bases from J, the junction kept 10 bases outside the gene matches. CDR1 and CDR2 from the germline V gene are MNHNS and SASEGT.

The chain uses TRBV7-3 and TRBJ1-6; D is possibly TRBD1 (5 bases). V shed 4 bases and J shed 7 bases, with 8 bases lying between them. Germline values: CDR1 SGHTA, CDR2 FQGTGA. The CDR3 runs to 13 residues. CDR3 amino acids: CASSSGGNSPLHF. CDR3 nucleotide sequence: TGTGCCAGCAGCTCTGGGGGGAATTCACCCCTCCACTTT.

The chain employs TRBV4-2 and TRBJ1-4, with D possibly being TRBD1 (5 bases). Trimming shortened V by 0 bases and J by 13 bases, and 9 bases separated the two germline ends. This CDR3 region has 12 residues. The V gene's germline CDR1 is LGHNA and CDR2 YNFKEQ. Here the CDR3 DNA reads TGTGCCAGCAGCCAAGACCGGAGGGGACTGTTTTTT. Translated: CASSQDRRGLFF.

The chain combines TRBV7-9 with TRBJ1-3; D is unclear. Deletions cut 5 bases from V and 0 bases from J, with 11 bases between. The CDR3 consists of 15 residues. Germline CDR1 is SEHNR and CDR2 is FQNEAQ (reference sequence). This CDR3 is CASSPNTISGNTIYF. CDR3 DNA: TGTGCCAGCAGCCCCAACACCATCTCTGGAAACACCATATATTTT. The entire variable domain, with the rest obtained from reference TRBV7-9 and TRBJ1-3, is as follows: DTGVSQNPRHKITKRGQNVTFRCDPISEHNRLYWYRQTLGQGPEFLTYFQNEAQLEKSRLLSDRFSAERPKGSFSTLEIQRTEQGDSAMYLCASSPNTISGNTIYFGEGSWLTVV.

The genes are TRBV7-3 and TRBJ2-3; the D is unclear. CDR1 is SGHTA and CDR2 is FQGTGA in the germline V gene. This CDR3 has 12 amino acids. Trimming removed 5 bases from V and 6 bases from J, with 9 bases in between. The CDR3 DNA sequence: TGTGCCAGCAGCCGGCCCGGGGATACGCAGTATTTT. It encodes CASSRPGDTQYF.

The chain links TRBV27 to TRBJ1-2, with 7 bases fitting TRBD1. CDR1 is MNHEY and CDR2 is SMNVEV in the germline V gene (reference sequence). The CDR3 contains 14 residues. The junction had 5 bases not matched to a gene; V was cut back by 4 bases and J by 3 bases. CDR3 protein: CASSSAGTDYGYTF. The CDR3 DNA reads TGTGCCAGCAGTTCCGCTGGGACAGACTATGGCTACACCTTC.

The chain is built from TRBV15 and TRBJ2-3; a possible D gene is TRBD2 (7 bases). The CDR3 totals 16 residues. In germline, CDR1 is LNHNV, CDR2 YYDKDF (reference sequence). Trimming removed 5 bases from V and 1 base from J, with 16 bases in between. The CDR3 loop is CATSLGGPGRTDTQYF. The CDR3, as DNA: TGTGCCACCAGCTTGGGGGGGCCCGGACGCACAGATACGCAGTATTTT.

The rearrangement links TRBV19 to TRBJ2-7; 10 bases are shared with TRBD1. Germline CDR1 is LNHDA and CDR2 is SQIVND (reference sequence). With 6 bases clipped from V and 3 bases from J, the junction kept 5 bases outside the gene matches. This CDR3 region has 14 residues. Written as DNA, the CDR3 is TGTGCCAGTAGGGGGGGACAGGGGAACTACGAGCAGTACTTC. Protein sequence: CASRGGQGNYEQYF. Filled out from reference TRBV19 and TRBJ2-7, the complete variable domain reads DGGITQSPKYLFRKEGQNVTLSCEQNLNHDAMYWYRQDPGQGLRLIYYSQIVNDFQKGDIAEGYSVSREKKESFPLTVTSAQKNPTAFYLCASRGGQGNYEQYFGPGTRLTVT.

The V and J genes are TRBV6-5 and TRBJ2-1, with 8 bases lining up with TRBD2. The CDR3 length is 16 residues. Trimming removed 0 bases from V and 4 bases from J; junction bases left unmatched: 5. Germline assignment: CDR1 MNHEY and CDR2 SVGAGI. Here the CDR3 reads CASSYSSAGGYNEQFF. For the CDR3, the DNA is TGTGCCAGCAGTTACTCGTCTGCGGGGGGTTACAATGAGCAGTTCTTC.

The J gene is TRBJ2-2, the V gene TRBV7-9; D gene ambiguous. The CDR3 contains 15 residues. The V gene lost 1 base and the J gene lost 2 bases, with 8 bases spanning the gap. Germline assignment: CDR1 SEHNR and CDR2 FQNEAQ (reference sequence). DNA of the CDR3: TGTGCCAGCAGCTTAGTTTCTAAAAACACCGGGGAGCTGTTTTTT. This gives the protein CASSLVSKNTGELFF.

This chain joins TRBV6-1 and TRBJ1-5, with D perhaps TRBD1 (5 bases). Trimming left V 5 bases short and J 2 bases short, with 10 bases between. The germline CDR1 and CDR2 sequences are MNHNS and SASEGT. This CDR3 has 14 amino acids. The CDR3 region is CASSPSGGNQPQHF. For the CDR3, the DNA is TGTGCCAGCAGTCCATCGGGGGGCAATCAGCCCCAGCATTTT.